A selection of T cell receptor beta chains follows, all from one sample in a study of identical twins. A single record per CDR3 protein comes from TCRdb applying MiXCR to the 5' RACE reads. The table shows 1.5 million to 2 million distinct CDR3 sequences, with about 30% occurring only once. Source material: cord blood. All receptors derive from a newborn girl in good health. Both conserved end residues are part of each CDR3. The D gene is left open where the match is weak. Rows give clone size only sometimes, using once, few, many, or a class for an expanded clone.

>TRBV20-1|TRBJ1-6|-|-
TGCAGTGCTAGAGGCTGGGGGGAAACTAATAATTCACCCCTCCACTTT
CSARGWGETNNSPLHF
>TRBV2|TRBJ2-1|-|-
TGTGCCAGCAGTATTGGGAGAACGGATATCGGTGAGCAGTTCTTC
CASSIGRTDIGEQFF
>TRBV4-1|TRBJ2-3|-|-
TGCGCCAGCAGCCAAGCCGCCTCTCTAGCAGATACGCAGTATTTT
CASSQAASLADTQYF
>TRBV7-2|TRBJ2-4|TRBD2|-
TGTGCCAGCAGCTTAGGGACTAGCTGGCAAAACATTCAGTACTTC
CASSLGTSWQNIQYF
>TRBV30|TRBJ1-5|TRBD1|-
TGTGCCTGGGCACAGGGGACCAATCAGCCCCAGCATTTT
CAWAQGTNQPQHF
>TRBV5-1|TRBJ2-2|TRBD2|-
TGCGCCAGCAGCCCGCTAGCGGGAATGAACACCGGGGAGCTGTTTTTT
CASSPLAGMNTGELFF
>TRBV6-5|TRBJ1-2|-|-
TGTGCCAGAAGACGAAGAGCTAACTATGGCTACACCTTC
CARRRRANYGYTF
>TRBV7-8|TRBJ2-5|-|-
TGTGCCAGCAACTTAGGAGGACAGTACCAAGAGACCCAGTACTTC
CASNLGGQYQETQYF
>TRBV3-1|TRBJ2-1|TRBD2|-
TGTGCCAGCAGCCAAGAGTCGGGCGGAACACTAGCGGGATATTGGGCTGAGCAGTTCTTC
CASSQESGGTLAGYWAEQFF
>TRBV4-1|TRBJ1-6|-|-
TGCGCCAGCTCCCAAACGTTGGGGAAAGTCAATTCACCCCTCCACTTT
CASSQTLGKVNSPLHF
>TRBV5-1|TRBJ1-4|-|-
TGCGCCAGCAGCTGGATGGACAGCCCTAATGAAAAACTGTTTTTT
CASSWMDSPNEKLFF
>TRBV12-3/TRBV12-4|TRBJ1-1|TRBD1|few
TGTGCCAGCACCCTCAGGGGGAGAACTGAAGCTTTCTTT
CASTLRGRTEAFF
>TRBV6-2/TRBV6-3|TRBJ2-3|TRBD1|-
TGTGCCAGCAGTTACCGGGACAGGGAGGCAGATACGCAGTATTTT
CASSYRDREADTQYF
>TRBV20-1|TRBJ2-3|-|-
TGCAGTGCTAGAACGGCCACCGAGGGAGATACGCAGTATTTT
CSARTATEGDTQYF
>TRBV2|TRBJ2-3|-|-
TGTGCCAGCAGTGTTTGGCGGGAAGATACGCAGTATTTT
CASSVWREDTQYF
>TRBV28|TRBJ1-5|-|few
TGTGCCAGCAGTCCACTCAGGGGCAATCAGCCCCAGCATTTT
CASSPLRGNQPQHF
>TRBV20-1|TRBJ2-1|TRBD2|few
TGCAGTGCTAGAGATTTGACGGGGGGGCCCTATGAGCAGTTCTTC
CSARDLTGGPYEQFF
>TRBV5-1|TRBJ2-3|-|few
TGCGCCAGCAGCCTCCCCCGGCTTACCACAGATACGCAGTATTTT
CASSLPRLTTDTQYF
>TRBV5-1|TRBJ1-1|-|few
TGCGCCAGCCGGGGAAAGGGAGGAACTGAAGCTTTCTTT
CASRGKGGTEAFF
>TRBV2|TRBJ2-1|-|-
TGTGCCAGCAGTGAAGGGCTGAGCTCCTACAATGAGCAGTTCTTC
CASSEGLSSYNEQFF
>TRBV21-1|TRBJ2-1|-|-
TGTGCCAGCAGCGAGCAGCTCAGGGGATTGTACGATGAGCAGTTCTTC
CASSEQLRGLYDEQFF
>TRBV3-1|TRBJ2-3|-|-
TGTGCCAGCAGCCATATCGGGGGAGATACGCAGTATTTT
CASSHIGGDTQYF
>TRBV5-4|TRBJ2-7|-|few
TGTGCCAGCAGCTTGGGGGGACCGACAGGTGTACGCGAGCAGTACTTC
CASSLGGPTGVREQYF
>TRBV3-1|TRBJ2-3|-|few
TGTGCCAGCAGCCAAGATTATGGGGCCCCCACAGATACGCAGTATTTT
CASSQDYGAPTDTQYF
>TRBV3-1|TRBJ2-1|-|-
TGTGCCAGCAGCCAAGCTTGGTTCTACGAGCAGTTCTTC
CASSQAWFYEQFF
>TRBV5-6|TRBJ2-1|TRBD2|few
TGTGCCAGCAGCTTGGAAGGTTCTAGCGGGAGTTTCAATGAGCAGTTCTTC
CASSLEGSSGSFNEQFF
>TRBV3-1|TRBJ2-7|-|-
TGTGCCAGCAGCCAAGATACCCGGACCCCGTACTTC
CASSQDTRTPYF
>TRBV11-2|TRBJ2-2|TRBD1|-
TGTGCCACTCCGGGACAGGTTCAGGGGAGGGAGCTGTTTTTT
CATPGQVQGRELFF
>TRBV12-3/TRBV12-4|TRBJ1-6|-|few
TGTGCCAGCAGCTGGACCGGGGTTTCACCCCTCCACTTT
CASSWTGVSPLHF
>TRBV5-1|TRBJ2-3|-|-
TGCGCCAGCAGCTTAGAGACTTACACAGATACGCAGTATTTT
CASSLETYTDTQYF
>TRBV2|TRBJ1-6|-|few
TGTGCCAGCTGTTTTTCCAGGACAGTAAATTCACCCCTCCACTTT
CASCFSRTVNSPLHF
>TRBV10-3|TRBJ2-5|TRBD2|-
TGTGCCACAAAGGGGCCAGCGGGAGAGTACCAAGAGACCCAGTACTTC
CATKGPAGEYQETQYF
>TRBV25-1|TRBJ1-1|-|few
TGTGCCAGCAGGATAGGGCTGAACACTGAAGCTTTCTTT
CASRIGLNTEAFF
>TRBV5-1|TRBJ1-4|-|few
TGCGCCAGCAGCAGTGGCGGGACGTTGAAAAAACTGTTTTTT
CASSSGGTLKKLFF
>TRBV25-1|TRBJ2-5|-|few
TGTGCCAGCAGTGTGTGGCGGCAAGAGACCCAGTACTTC
CASSVWRQETQYF
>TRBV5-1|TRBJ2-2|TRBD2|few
TGCGCCAGCAGCCGCGGGGGGATAAACACCGGGGAGCTGTTTTTT
CASSRGGINTGELFF
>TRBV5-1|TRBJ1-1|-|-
TGCGCCAGCAGCTTACAACCCGTGAGGGCTCATTACTTGAACACTGAAGCTTTCTTT
CASSLQPVRAHYLNTEAFF
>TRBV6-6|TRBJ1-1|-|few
TGTGCCAGCAGCCACAGCACCCGAGGGGGACGGAACACTGAAGCTTTCTTT
CASSHSTRGGRNTEAFF
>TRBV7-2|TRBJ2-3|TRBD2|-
TGTGCCAGCAGCGGGCTAGCGGGGGGGAGCACAGATACGCAGTATTTT
CASSGLAGGSTDTQYF
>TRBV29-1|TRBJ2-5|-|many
TGCAGCGTTGAACAGGGCAGAGAGACCCAGTACTTC
CSVEQGRETQYF
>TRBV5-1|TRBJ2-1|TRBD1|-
TGCGCCAGCAGTCCACTACCGGGACAGGGACACAATGAGCAGTTCTTC
CASSPLPGQGHNEQFF
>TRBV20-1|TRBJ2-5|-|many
TGCAGTGCTAGGGGGCTCCAAGAGACCCAGTACTTC
CSARGLQETQYF
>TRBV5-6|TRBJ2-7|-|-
TGTGCCAGCACCCATCAGGGTGATATCTACGAGCAGTACTTC
CASTHQGDIYEQYF
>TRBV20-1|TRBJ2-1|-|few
TGCAGTGCCACTCTAGAGGCCCTCGGCTCCTACAATGAGCAGTTCTTC
CSATLEALGSYNEQFF
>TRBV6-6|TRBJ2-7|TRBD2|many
TGTGCCAGCAGTTACTCGACTAGCGGGGGGATCTACGAGCAGTACTTC
CASSYSTSGGIYEQYF
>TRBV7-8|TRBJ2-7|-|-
TGTGCCAGCAGCTTTCAGGGTCGGGACGAGCAGTACTTC
CASSFQGRDEQYF
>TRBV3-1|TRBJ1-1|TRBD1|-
TGTGCCAGCAGACTCGGGACAGGCCACACTGAAGCTTTCTTT
CASRLGTGHTEAFF
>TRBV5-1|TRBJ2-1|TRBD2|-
TGCGCCAGCAGCGGAGGACTAGCGGGGCCCAACAATGAGCAGTTCTTC
CASSGGLAGPNNEQFF
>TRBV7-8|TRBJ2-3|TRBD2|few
TGTGCCAGCAGCTTAGAACGGGGACTAGCGGGAGCAGATACGCAGTATTTT
CASSLERGLAGADTQYF
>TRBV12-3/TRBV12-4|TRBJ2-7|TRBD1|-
TGTGCCAGCAGTTTGGAAGGGACAGGGGGCCACGAGCAGTACTTC
CASSLEGTGGHEQYF
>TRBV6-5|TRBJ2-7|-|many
TGTGCCAGCAGTTATAATCCGGGGAACGAGCAGTACTTC
CASSYNPGNEQYF
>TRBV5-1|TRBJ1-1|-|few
TGCGCCAGCAGCTTGGGAGGGAGCGTGGACACTGAAGCTTTCTTT
CASSLGGSVDTEAFF
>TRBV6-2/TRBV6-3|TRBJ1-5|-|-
TGTGCCAGCACCAAAACCGGGCCCTCCAATCAGCCCCAGCATTTT
CASTKTGPSNQPQHF
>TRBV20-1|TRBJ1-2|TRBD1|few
TGCAGTGCTGTGGACAGGGACCCTTATGGCTACACCTTC
CSAVDRDPYGYTF
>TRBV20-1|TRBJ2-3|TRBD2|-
TGCAGTGCTATAAGGGCTAGCGGGGGCACAGATACGCAGTATTTT
CSAIRASGGTDTQYF